Each of the 29 T cell receptor beta chains below was sequenced from the same sample in a study of blood T cell repertoires in COVID-19. Repertoires were generated with immunoSEQ multiplex PCR, while TCRdb's copy carries only in-frame clones and drops some. Of 100,000 or so clones detected, about 86% appear once; the ten largest clones hold roughly 13%. The sequencing sample was made of peripheral blood. These receptors were collected from a woman aged 60-70 years in a cohort sampled during active or convalescent COVID-19.

The V call is TRBV5-1, the J call TRBJ2-7, with 7 positions matching TRBD1. The CDR3 runs to 16 residues. After removal of 3 bases from V and 4 bases from J, the junction contained 13 bases not matched to a gene. CDR1 and CDR2 from the germline V gene are SGHRS and YFSETQ. The chain's CDR3 is CASSWGSDRALYEQYF. DNA for the CDR3: TGCGCCAGCAGCTGGGGCTCCGACAGGGCATTGTACGAGCAGTACTTC.

This chain joins TRBV29-1 and TRBJ1-5, with unresolved D. V lost 3 bases, J lost 4 bases, and 10 bases lay in between. Germline values: CDR1 SQVTM, CDR2 ANQGSEA. There are 13 residues in the CDR3. The chain's CDR3 is CSVEWQKNQPQHF. The CDR3 region has the DNA TGCAGCGTTGAGTGGCAGAAGAATCAGCCCCAGCATTTT.

The V gene is TRBV5-4, the J gene TRBJ1-1; D is ambiguous. The CDR3 consists of 14 residues. Trimming stripped 0 bases from V and 0 bases from J, with 6 bases between. Germline V lookup: CDR1 SGHNT, CDR2 YYREEE (reference sequence). CDR3 region: CASSLEYMNTEAFF. For the CDR3, the DNA is TGTGCCAGCAGCTTGGAGTACATGAACACTGAAGCTTTCTTT. Filled out from reference TRBV5-4 and TRBJ1-1, the complete variable domain reads ETGVTQSPTHLIKTRGQQVTLRCSSQSGHNTVSWYQQALGQGPQFIFQYYREEENGRGNFPPRFSGLQFPNYSSELNVNALELDDSALYLCASSLEYMNTEAFFGQGTRLTVV.

The chain is built from TRBV7-8 and TRBJ2-2; tentative D call: TRBD2 (6 bases). Trimming pared 0 bases from V and 12 bases from J, leaving 11 bases between. CDR3 length: 13 amino acids. Germline CDR1 and CDR2: SGHVS and FQNEAQ. CDR3 nucleotides: TGTGCCAGCAGCTTAGCCGGGAGTCCTCAGCTGTTTTTT. As protein: CASSLAGSPQLFF.

The chain is built from TRBV18 and TRBJ2-1; TRBD2 matches at 8 bases. In germline, CDR1 is KGHSH, CDR2 LQKENI. V shed 0 bases and J 2 bases; nucleotides not matched to a gene: 6. The CDR3 is 17 residues long. This chain's CDR3 is CASSPPLGGGTYNEQFF. In DNA, the CDR3 is TGTGCCAGCTCACCACCCCTCGGGGGGGGGACCTACAATGAGCAGTTCTTC.

This chain uses TRBV4-2 with TRBJ1-2, with D possibly matching TRBD1 (5 bases). This CDR3 is built from 17 residues. CDR1 and CDR2 from the germline V gene are LGHNA and YNFKEQ. With 3 bases removed from V and 8 bases from J, the gap between germline ends came to 25 bases. Here the CDR3 DNA reads TGTGCCAGCAGCCATACAGCGCAGACGCAGGGCGCGGAAGGCTACACCTTC. Translating it yields CASSHTAQTQGAEGYTF.

The chain uses TRBV18 and TRBJ2-1; D ambiguous. The CDR3 has 13 amino acids. Germline assignment: CDR1 KGHSH and CDR2 LQKENI. Trimming cost V 0 bases and J 16 bases, with 16 bases left between them. CDR3 coding DNA: TGTGCCAGCTCACCACCGTCTCTTCCCCTACTATTCTTC. Amino acid sequence: CASSPPSLPLLFF.

The gene calls are TRBV2 and TRBJ1-4; tentative D call: TRBD1 (5 bases). This CDR3 has 14 residues. Germline CDR1 SNHLY, CDR2 FYNNEI. Between the trimmed V and J ends, which lost 2 bases and 8 bases, there was a span of 12 bases. CDR3 DNA sequence: TGTGCCAGCAGTGAATCACAGGAGTACGAAAAACTGTTTTTT. It yields the protein CASSESQEYEKLFF. Drawing the rest from reference TRBV2 and TRBJ1-4, the complete variable domain is EPEVTQTPSHQVTQMGQEVILRCVPISNHLYFYWYRQILGQKVEFLVSFYNNEISEKSEIFDDQFSVERPDGSNFTLKIRSTKLEDSAMYFCASSESQEYEKLFFGSGTQLSVL.

The chain uses TRBV4-1 and TRBJ1-4; 7 positions agree with TRBD1. The germline V gene has CDR1 MGHRA and CDR2 YSYEKL. The V segment lost 2 bases and the J segment 2 bases; nucleotides outside the gene matches: 11. The CDR3 runs to 18 residues. The CDR3, as DNA: TGCGCCAGCAGCCAAAGGCCTCCGGACAGGTGGACTAATGAAAAACTGTTTTTT. This codes for CASSQRPPDRWTNEKLFF.

The V call is TRBV19, the J call TRBJ1-6, with 9 bases fitting TRBD1. V was pared by 4 bases and J by 9 bases, with 7 bases of the junction left unmatched. The CDR3 totals 15 residues. Germline values: CDR1 LNHDA, CDR2 SQIVND (reference sequence). CDR3 protein: CASSTTDRGSSPLHF. CDR3 DNA sequence: TGTGCCAGTAGTACCACGGACAGGGGATCTTCACCCCTCCACTTT. The complete variable domain, with remaining parts taken from reference TRBV19 and TRBJ1-6, reads DGGITQSPKYLFRKEGQNVTLSCEQNLNHDAMYWYRQDPGQGLRLIYYSQIVNDFQKGDIAEGYSVSREKKESFPLTVTSAQKNPTAFYLCASSTTDRGSSPLHFGNGTRLTVT.

The J gene is TRBJ2-5, the V gene TRBV15; TRBD1 matches 8 bases. Germline CDR1 is LNHNV and CDR2 is YYDKDF (reference sequence). The trim removed 4 bases at V and 4 bases at J, leaving 5 bases unmatched. CDR3 length: 14 residues. In nucleotides, the CDR3 is TGTGCCACCAGCAAAGGACAGGGTCCAGAGACCCAGTACTTC. This gives the protein CATSKGQGPETQYF. The entire variable domain, with the rest obtained from reference TRBV15 and TRBJ2-5, is as follows: DAMVIQNPRYQVTQFGKPVTLSCSQTLNHNVMYWYQQKSSQAPKLLFHYYDKDFNNEADTPDNFQSRRPNTSFCFLDIRSPGLGDTAMYLCATSKGQGPETQYFGPGTRLLVL.

The chain has TRBV28 and TRBJ1-5, with D tentatively TRBD1 (5 bases). The ends were cut back, 8 bases at V and 1 base at J, with 12 bases in the middle. CDR1 and CDR2 (germline): MDHEN, SYDVKM. This CDR3 region has 14 residues. The CDR3, as DNA: TGTGCCAGCTCGGGGGACCCAAGCAATCAGCCCCAGCATTTT. Residues: CASSGDPSNQPQHF.

The gene calls are TRBV6-5 and TRBJ2-7, with 7 bases identical to TRBD1. This CDR3 comprises 15 residues. Per germline, CDR1 MNHEY and CDR2 SVGAGI. V gave up 7 bases and J gave up 3 bases; unmatched junction bases: 12. The DNA of the CDR3 is TGTGCCAGCATCCCCACGCTGCGACAGGGCTACGAGCAGTACTTC. Translating it yields CASIPTLRQGYEQYF.

The rearrangement joins TRBV19 to TRBJ1-1, with a weak D call TRBD1 (6 bases). Trimming took off 8 bases at V and 4 bases at J, with 20 bases between the two ends. The CDR3 is made up of 15 amino acids. From germline, CDR1 is LNHDA and CDR2 SQIVND (reference sequence). CDR3 residues: CASRPRREGVTEAFF. For the CDR3, the DNA is TGTGCCAGTCGACCCCGACGGGAGGGGGTCACTGAAGCTTTCTTT. Full variable domain (rest looked up from reference TRBV19 and TRBJ1-1): DGGITQSPKYLFRKEGQNVTLSCEQNLNHDAMYWYRQDPGQGLRLIYYSQIVNDFQKGDIAEGYSVSREKKESFPLTVTSAQKNPTAFYLCASRPRREGVTEAFFGQGTRLTVV.

The V and J genes are TRBV7-3 and TRBJ2-2; a weak D match, TRBD2 (5 bases). Germline V lookup: CDR1 SGHTA, CDR2 FQGTGA. Between the trimmed V and J ends, which lost 4 bases and 7 bases, there was a span of 7 bases. The CDR3 sequence is 12 residues long. CDR3 sequence (DNA): TGTGCCAGCAGCTCCAGCGGCGGGGAGCTGTTTTTT. Amino acids: CASSSSGGELFF.

The V gene is TRBV5-1, the J gene TRBJ2-7; no clear D gene. Between the trimmed V and J ends, which lost 3 bases and 4 bases, there was a span of 20 bases. Germline lookup yields CDR1 SGHRS and CDR2 YFSETQ. This CDR3 spans 16 amino acids. The CDR3 protein is CASSSSSAPRRYEQYF. The CDR3 DNA follows: TGCGCCAGCAGCTCGTCCTCGGCCCCGCGGCGATACGAGCAGTACTTC.

The chain has TRBV27 and TRBJ2-2; TRBD1 matches at 8 bases. V lost 4 bases and J lost 5; bases outside the gene matches: 9. The CDR3 sequence is 16 residues long. Germline lookup yields CDR1 MNHEY and CDR2 SMNVEV (reference sequence). CDR3 sequence (DNA): TGTGCCAGCAGTTATCCAGGGGGCAGAAGGACCGGGGAGCTGTTTTTT. Translated: CASSYPGGRRTGELFF.

This clone turned up a few times. The rearrangement links TRBV9 to TRBJ1-5, with TRBD1 as a possible D gene (5 bases). This CDR3 has 14 amino acids. The germline V gene encodes CDR1 SGDLS and CDR2 YYNGEE. V lost 0 bases to trimming and J lost 6 bases, with 10 bases between them. The DNA for the CDR3 is TGTGCCAGCAGCGTAGCCGGGGGAGGTCAGCCCCAGCATTTT. It codes for CASSVAGGGQPQHF.

Here the CDR3 DNA reads TGTGCCAGCAGCGCTCACAGGGACTCCTATAATTCACCCCTCCACTTT. Translated: CASSAHRDSYNSPLHF. The genes are TRBV9 and TRBJ1-6; tentatively, D is TRBD1 (6 bases). The V gene's germline CDR1 is SGDLS and CDR2 YYNGEE. The V end was cut by 3 bases, the J end by 0 bases, with 10 bases between. CDR3 length equals 16 residues. Full variable domain (remainder filled in from reference TRBV9 and TRBJ1-6): DSGVTQTPKHLITATGQRVTLRCSPRSGDLSVYWYQQSLDQGLQFLIQYYNGEERAKGNILERFSAQQFPDLHSELNLSSLELGDSALYFCASSAHRDSYNSPLHFGNGTRLTVT.

The CDR3 spells CASSFSTGGWTEAFF. The CDR3 nucleotides read TGTGCCAGCAGTTTCTCGACAGGGGGATGGACTGAAGCTTTCTTT. V is TRBV28 and J is TRBJ1-1; TRBD1 agrees at 9 bases. CDR1 and CDR2 from the germline V gene are MDHEN and SYDVKM. Trimming at V came to 3 bases and at J to 5 bases, leaving 7 bases not matched to a gene. The CDR3 has 15 residues.

The J gene is TRBJ2-1, the V gene TRBV5-1, with TRBD2 matching 10 bases. There are 13 residues in the CDR3. Germline CDR1 reads SGHRS; CDR2 reads YFSETQ. V was pared by 0 bases and J by 10 bases, with 1 base of the junction left unmatched. CDR3 residues: CASSLELAGEQFF. DNA of the CDR3: TGCGCCAGCAGCTTGGAACTAGCGGGGGAGCAGTTCTTC.

This chain joins TRBV3-1 (or the pseudogene TRBV3-2) and TRBJ1-4, with D unclear. Germline CDR1 LGHDT, CDR2 YNNKEL (reference sequence). This CDR3 comprises 15 residues. V lost 5 bases, J lost 7 bases, and 17 bases lay in between. The CDR3 region has the DNA TGTGCCAGCAGCGGGAGCCCCGCTACGGGTGAAAAACTGTTTTTT. It encodes CASSGSPATGEKLFF.

CDR3 loop: CASSPDYSGNTIYF. The DNA for the CDR3 is TGTGCCAGCTCACCCGACTATAGCGGAAACACCATATATTTT. The chain joins TRBV18 to TRBJ1-3; D unresolved. From germline, CDR1 is KGHSH and CDR2 LQKENI. Trimming took 3 bases from V and 4 from J, leaving 10 bases between them. CDR3 length: 14 residues.

The chain uses TRBV5-6 and TRBJ1-1, with unresolved D. The CDR3 loop spans 14 amino acids. Trimming stripped 1 base from V and 2 bases from J, with 9 bases between. Germline assignment: CDR1 SGHDT and CDR2 YYEEEE. CDR3 DNA sequence: TGTGCCAGCAGCTTGAGTCCGACAAACACTGAAGCTTTCTTT. Translated: CASSLSPTNTEAFF.

The chain combines TRBV27 with TRBJ2-7, with a weak D call TRBD2 (6 bases). Germline V gene data show CDR1 as MNHEY and CDR2 as SMNVEV (reference sequence). V lost 3 bases, J lost 2 bases, and 17 bases lay in between. CDR3 length equals 16 residues. The CDR3 sequence is CASSLASAPRTYEQYF. The CDR3 DNA follows: TGTGCCAGCAGTTTGGCTAGCGCGCCCCGTACCTACGAGCAGTACTTC.

The chain carries TRBV29-1 and TRBJ1-2, with TRBD1 matching 9 bases. From germline, CDR1 is SQVTM and CDR2 ANQGSEA. The CDR3 extends over 13 amino acids. V gave up 4 bases and J gave up 4 bases; unmatched junction bases: 4. The CDR3 DNA reads TGCAGCGTTGTGACAGGGGGAGGCTATGGCTACACCTTC. Translation: CSVVTGGGYGYTF.

This clone has just one count. The rearrangement joins TRBV5-1 to TRBJ1-2; 7 bases are shared with TRBD1. CDR3 length: 12 amino acids. The ends lost 4 bases at V and 8 bases at J; junction bases unmatched: 5. Per the germline V gene, CDR1 is SGHRS and CDR2 is YFSETQ. The CDR3 loop reads CASSGGQVGYTF. The DNA for the CDR3 is TGCGCCAGCAGCGGTGGACAGGTGGGCTACACCTTC.

This clone was detected a few times. The J gene is TRBJ2-7, the V gene TRBV6-2 or TRBV6-3; D unclear. CDR1 and CDR2 (germline): MNHEY, SVGEGT. This CDR3 is built from 14 residues. With 0 bases removed from V and 1 base from J, the gap between germline ends came to 7 bases. The chain's CDR3 is CASSYSVGSYEQYF. As DNA, the CDR3 is TGTGCCAGCAGTTACTCAGTCGGGTCCTACGAGCAGTACTTC.

This sequence joins TRBV15 and TRBJ2-3, with unresolved D. CDR1 and CDR2 from the germline V gene are LNHNV and YYDKDF (reference sequence). Trimming stripped 1 base from V and 2 bases from J, with 4 bases between. This CDR3 region has 13 residues. In nucleotides, the CDR3 is TGTGCCACCAGCAGAGTTAACACAGATACGCAGTATTTT. This sequence encodes CATSRVNTDTQYF.